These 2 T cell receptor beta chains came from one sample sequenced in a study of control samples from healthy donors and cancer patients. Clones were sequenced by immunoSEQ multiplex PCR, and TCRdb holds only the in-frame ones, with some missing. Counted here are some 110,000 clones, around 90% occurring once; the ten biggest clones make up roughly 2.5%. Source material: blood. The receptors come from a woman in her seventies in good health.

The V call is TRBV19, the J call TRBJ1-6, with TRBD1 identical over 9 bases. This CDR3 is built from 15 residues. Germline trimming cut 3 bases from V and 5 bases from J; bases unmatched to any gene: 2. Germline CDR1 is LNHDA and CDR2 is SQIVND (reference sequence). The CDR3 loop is CASSMRTGDNSPLHF. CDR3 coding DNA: TGTGCCAGTAGTATGAGGACAGGGGATAATTCACCCCTCCACTTT.

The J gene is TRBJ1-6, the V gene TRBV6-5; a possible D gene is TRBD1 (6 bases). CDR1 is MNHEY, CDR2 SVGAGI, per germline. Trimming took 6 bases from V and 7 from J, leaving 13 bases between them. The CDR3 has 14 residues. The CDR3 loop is CASRGQGMNSPLHF. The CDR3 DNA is TGTGCCAGCAGAGGTCAGGGGATGAATTCACCCCTCCACTTT.